This TCR beta chain stems from a study of cytomegalovirus exposure and HLA in healthy donors. Study-level findings and limits: Because they were indistinguishable, some V segments, including TRBV6-2 and TRBV6-3, were excluded. A later analysis by the authors found several of the most significant clusters apparently linked to common viral pathogens.

The PCR ran on 60 Vbeta and 13 Jbeta primers. Produced via immunoSEQ multiplex PCR; TCRdb's table is partial and in-frame only. The data contain approximately 130,000 clones, about 78% of them singletons. This clone was seen a handful of times. Antigen specificity is unknown. The study did not record CMV serostatus for this donor. Germline CDR1 is SQVTM and CDR2 is ANQGSEA. The CDR3 is 15 amino acids. Trimming cost V 7 bases and J 0 bases, with 15 bases left between them. The J gene is TRBJ1-4, the V gene TRBV29-1; D unclear. Material for sequencing was PBMCs. The sequence was obtained from a human donor in good health. CDR3 sequence (DNA): TGCAGCGGGAGAGGCCCGGGGACAACTAATGAAAAACTGTTTTTT. Protein: CSGRGPGTTNEKLFF.